Listed here are 14 T cell receptor beta chains from one sample, sequenced in a study of shared clonotypes between healthy human individuals. Measured with immunoSEQ multiplex PCR; TCRdb has only the in-frame clones, and not every one. The data show about 2.4 million clones, approximately 94% seen once. Sequencing used naive CD4+ T cells from PBMCs. The sample's subset: CD45RA+ positively selected. The receptors come from a man aged 18 to 29 in good health. Some clones in this sample may be carry-over from other donors' samples.

This chain joins TRBV7-3 and TRBJ2-5, with D unresolved. CDR1 SGHTA and CDR2 FQGTGA come from the germline V gene. CDR3 length: 13 amino acids. V lost 5 bases, J lost 5 bases, and 12 bases lay in between. The CDR3 nucleotides read TGTGCCAGCAGCCCAGGCTCCTCGGAGACCCAGTACTTC. This codes for CASSPGSSETQYF.

The CDR3 is CASSLQPDEKLFF. The CDR3 region has the DNA TGTGCCAGCAGCCTCCAGCCGGATGAAAAACTGTTTTTT. The chain employs TRBV14 and TRBJ1-4; no definite D call. Deletions cut 4 bases from V and 6 bases from J, with 9 bases between. CDR1 is SGHDN and CDR2 is FVKESK in the germline V gene. The CDR3 length is 13 residues.

The chain carries TRBV5-4 and TRBJ2-2, with 9 bases aligning to TRBD2. In germline, CDR1 is SGHNT, CDR2 YYREEE (reference sequence). CDR3 length: 18 amino acids. With 4 bases clipped from V and 5 bases from J, the junction kept 15 bases outside the gene matches. The CDR3 DNA reads TGTGCCAGCAGCCCCAACGGGGCGGGAGGGCCTTCTACCGGGGAGCTGTTTTTT. Translated, it gives CASSPNGAGGPSTGELFF. Full variable domain (outside the CDR3, taken from reference TRBV5-4 and TRBJ2-2): ETGVTQSPTHLIKTRGQQVTLRCSSQSGHNTVSWYQQALGQGPQFIFQYYREEENGRGNFPPRFSGLQFPNYSSELNVNALELDDSALYLCASSPNGAGGPSTGELFFGEGSRLTVL.

This clone was observed a single time. The J gene is TRBJ1-5, the V gene TRBV28; 7 nucleotides agree with TRBD1. The length of the CDR3 is 14 residues. From germline, CDR1 is MDHEN and CDR2 SYDVKM. The V segment lost 8 bases and the J segment 8 bases; nucleotides outside the gene matches: 12. CDR3 sequence reads: CASGTGTVPKPQHF. CDR3 in DNA: TGTGCCAGCGGAACCGGGACAGTGCCTAAGCCCCAGCATTTT.

The chain carries TRBV15 and TRBJ2-1; 10 bases map to TRBD1. Germline V gene data show CDR1 as LNHNV and CDR2 as YYDKDF (reference sequence). The CDR3 spans 14 residues. With 1 base clipped from V and 6 bases from J, the junction kept 0 bases outside the gene matches. The CDR3 coding sequence is TGTGCCACCAGCAGAGGACAGGGGGCCAATGAGCAGTTCTTC. Its protein product is CATSRGQGANEQFF.

CDR3 DNA: TGTGCCAGCAGAGGGGGTCGGGGGGGTACGCAGTATTTT. Translated: CASRGGRGGTQYF. The chain is built from TRBV28 and TRBJ2-3; 8 bases map to TRBD2. The V segment lost 6 bases and the J segment 8 bases; nucleotides outside the gene matches: 7. CDR1 and CDR2 (germline): MDHEN, SYDVKM. The CDR3 loop spans 13 amino acids. The full variable domain, its missing parts supplied by reference TRBV28 and TRBJ2-3, is DVKVTQSSRYLVKRTGEKVFLECVQDMDHENMFWYRQDPGLGLRLIYFSYDVKMKEKGDIPEGYSVSREKKERFSLILESASTNQTSMYLCASRGGRGGTQYFGPGTRLTVL.

The chain employs TRBV4-3 and TRBJ2-1; 9 bases fit TRBD2. The V gene end was trimmed by 0 bases and the J gene end by 2 bases; junction bases not matched to a gene: 8. Looked up from germline, CDR1 is LGHNA and CDR2 is YSLEER. This CDR3 spans 18 amino acids. CDR3 in amino acids: CASSQDLASGVAYNEQFF. Written as DNA, the CDR3 is TGCGCCAGCAGCCAAGATCTGGCTAGCGGGGTCGCCTACAATGAGCAGTTCTTC.

The chain links TRBV21-1 to TRBJ2-1; the table's TRBD2 call for D was not verified on the DNA. TRBV21-1 is annotated as a pseudogene. The CDR3 totals 15 residues. The CDR3 spells CASSKSPGKGYEQFF. CDR3 in DNA: TGTGCCAGCAGCAAAAGCCCGGGTAAAGGCTATGAGCAGTTCTTC.

The rearrangement joins TRBV28 to TRBJ2-3; the D gene is possibly TRBD2 (7 bases). V dropped 4 bases and J dropped 4 bases, with 21 bases sitting between them. CDR1 and CDR2 from the germline V gene are MDHEN and SYDVKM. CDR3 length: 17 amino acids. The CDR3 DNA reads as TGTGCCAGCAGTTCCCTCGGGGGGCGGAGGGTTGCAGATACGCAGTATTTT. Its translation: CASSSLGGRRVADTQYF.

This clone occurred a few times. The chain joins TRBV29-1 to TRBJ1-1, with D hard to call. The CDR3 contains 13 residues. CDR1 and CDR2 (germline): SQVTM, ANQGSEA. The V end lost 2 bases, the J end lost 1 base, and 8 bases lay between the germline ends. The CDR3 DNA reads as TGCAGCGTTGAAATGGCGGAGAACACTGAAGCTTTCTTT. It yields the protein CSVEMAENTEAFF.

The chain joins TRBV6-1 to TRBJ2-3, with D unclear. This CDR3 region has 14 residues. Germline V gene lookup returns CDR1 MNHNS and CDR2 SASEGT. Trimming pared 0 bases from V and 2 bases from J, leaving 6 bases between. CDR3 DNA sequence: TGTGCCAGCAGTGAAGCTCTTTACACAGATACGCAGTATTTT. Translation: CASSEALYTDTQYF.

The chain recombines TRBV7-9 with TRBJ2-5; 7 bases line up with TRBD1. CDR1 and CDR2 from the germline V gene are SEHNR and FQNEAQ (reference sequence). The CDR3 contains 16 residues. V lost 2 bases and J lost 1; bases outside the gene matches: 7. The CDR3 sequence is CASSLNRGYFQETQYF. Here the CDR3 DNA reads TGTGCCAGCAGCTTAAACAGGGGATATTTCCAAGAGACCCAGTACTTC.

The J gene is TRBJ2-1, the V gene TRBV7-9; D possibly corresponds to TRBD2 (6 bases). Trimming left V 1 base short and J 0 bases short, with 10 bases between. The germline CDR1 and CDR2 sequences are SEHNR and FQNEAQ (reference sequence). This CDR3 spans 16 amino acids. CDR3 sequence (DNA): TGTGCCAGCAGCTTAGTGGAGGGAAGCTCCTACAATGAGCAGTTCTTC. Translation gives CASSLVEGSSYNEQFF.

This rearrangement joins TRBV9 to TRBJ1-5, with D tentatively TRBD1 (6 bases). Germline V CDR1 and CDR2: SGDLS, YYNGEE. The CDR3 runs 15 residues. V lost 0 bases and J 2 bases, leaving 9 bases between the germline ends. DNA of the CDR3: TGTGCCAGCAGCGTAGGGGGACACCGCAATCAGCCCCAGCATTTT. Translation: CASSVGGHRNQPQHF.